The 3 T cell receptor beta chains below were found in one sample sequenced in a study of blood T cell repertoires in COVID-19. The repertoire was sequenced with immunoSEQ multiplex PCR; TCRdb's copy has only in-frame clones and lacks some. The table lists 95,000 to 120,000 clones, roughly 82% of them singletons. The sample comprised peripheral blood. These receptors were obtained from a woman aged 35 to 49 with acute or convalescent COVID-19.

This clone has just one count. The gene calls are TRBV9 and TRBJ2-2; D is unresolved. The CDR3 length is 16 residues. V lost 1 base to trimming and J lost 3 bases, with 13 bases between them. Germline V gene lookup returns CDR1 SGDLS and CDR2 YYNGEE. CDR3 DNA sequence: TGTGCCAGCAGCGTAAGCTCCGGGTTCTACACCGGGGAGCTGTTTTTT. Protein: CASSVSSGFYTGELFF.

V usage is TRBV2 and J usage is TRBJ2-7, with D unclear. The CDR3 is 14 amino acids. Germline lookup yields CDR1 SNHLY and CDR2 FYNNEI. With 4 bases removed from V and 2 bases from J, the gap between germline ends came to 12 bases. This CDR3 reads CASSVVGQAYEQYF. The CDR3 coding sequence is TGTGCCAGCAGTGTAGTTGGGCAGGCCTACGAGCAGTACTTC. Filled out from reference TRBV2 and TRBJ2-7, the complete variable domain reads EPEVTQTPSHQVTQMGQEVILRCVPISNHLYFYWYRQILGQKVEFLVSFYNNEISEKSEIFDDQFSVERPDGSNFTLKIRSTKLEDSAMYFCASSVVGQAYEQYFGPGTRLTVT.

This chain uses TRBV6-5 with TRBJ1-5; 9 bases match TRBD1. The germline V gene has CDR1 MNHEY and CDR2 SVGAGI. Germline trimming cut 8 bases from V and 5 bases from J; bases unmatched to any gene: 10. This CDR3 is 15 amino acids long. The CDR3 DNA is TGTGCCAGCTCCGTAACGGGACAGGGCTATCAGCCCCAGCATTTT. Translated, it gives CASSVTGQGYQPQHF.